This T cell receptor (beta chain) was identified during a study of T cell responses to AZD1222 COVID-19 vaccine. Study in general: Pooling was applied to second doses at about 4 or about 12 weeks.

Produced via immunoSEQ multiplex PCR; TCRdb's table is partial and in-frame only. The sample contains 95,000 to 150,000 clones, about 90% of which appear only once. The sample here was peripheral blood, taken on day 0 of AZD1222 vaccination. The TCR comes from an adult in good health.

The DNA of the CDR3 is TGTGCCAGCAGCTTAGGGGGGGGAGCCCCCTACGAGCAGTACTTC. Translation: CASSLGGGAPYEQYF. The V gene is TRBV7-6, the J gene TRBJ2-7, with 7 bases lining up with TRBD2. Germline loops: CDR1 SGHVS, CDR2 FNYEAQ. The CDR3 contains 15 residues. The J segment lost 2 bases and the V segment lost 1 base, leaving 5 bases of the junction unmatched.